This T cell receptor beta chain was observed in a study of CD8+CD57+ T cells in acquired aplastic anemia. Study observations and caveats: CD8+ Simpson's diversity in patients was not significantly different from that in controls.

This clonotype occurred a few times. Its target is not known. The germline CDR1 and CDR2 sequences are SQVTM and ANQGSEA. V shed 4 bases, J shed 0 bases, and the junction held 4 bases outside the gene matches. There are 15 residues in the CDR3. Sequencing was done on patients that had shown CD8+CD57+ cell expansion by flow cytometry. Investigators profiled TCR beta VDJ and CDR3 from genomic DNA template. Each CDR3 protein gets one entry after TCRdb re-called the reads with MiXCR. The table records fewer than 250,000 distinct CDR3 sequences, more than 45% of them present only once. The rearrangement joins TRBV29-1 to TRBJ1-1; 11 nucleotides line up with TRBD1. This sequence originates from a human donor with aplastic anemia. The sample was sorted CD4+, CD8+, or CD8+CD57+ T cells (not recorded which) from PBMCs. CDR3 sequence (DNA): TGCAGCGTTGGGACAGGGGGCTTTCTGAACACTGAAGCTTTCTTT. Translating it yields CSVGTGGFLNTEAFF.